The 5 T cell receptor beta chains below were found in one sample sequenced in a study of sequential checkpoint blockade in melanoma. As for treatment: randomized to nivolumab then ipilimumab (arm A) or the reverse (arm B). Assay: immunoSEQ multiplex PCR; the TCRdb copy retains only in-frame clones and omits some. The profile covers 12,000 or so clones, with roughly 24% appearing a single time and roughly 19% taken by the ten largest. The material sequenced was tumor tissue (inferred from file names), taken from a patient given nivolumab and ipilimumab in sequence. These TCRs come from a human donor with melanoma.

This clone was observed many times. The rearrangement links TRBV6-8 to TRBJ1-2; 10 bases fit TRBD1. In germline, CDR1 is MNHGY, CDR2 SAAAGT. CDR3 length equals 17 residues. The trim removed 4 bases at V and 3 bases at J, leaving 11 bases unmatched. The CDR3 nucleotides are TGTGCCAGCAGTTCGTCCGGGACAGGGGTTTCGTACTATGGCTACACCTTC. Its translation: CASSSSGTGVSYYGYTF.

By frequency in the sample, this clone is medium-sized. This chain's CDR3 is CASSIQGLPNEKLFF. In DNA form, the CDR3 reads TGCGCCAGCAGCATACAGGGTTTACCTAATGAAAAACTGTTTTTT. The chain employs TRBV5-1 and TRBJ1-4, with D tentatively TRBD1 (6 bases). Trimming cost V 4 bases and J 3 bases, with 13 bases left between them. The CDR3 spans 15 residues. Germline loops: CDR1 SGHRS, CDR2 YFSETQ.

This clone qualifies as medium-sized. The chain links TRBV6-8 to TRBJ1-6; D perhaps matches TRBD1 (6 bases). The CDR3 runs 16 residues. Trimming removed 5 bases at V and 5 bases at J, with 16 bases between. The V gene's germline CDR1 is MNHGY and CDR2 SAAAGT. The CDR3 DNA sequence: TGTGCCAGCAGTGGGGTAGGGGGATCTAATAATTCACCCCTCCACTTT. Its translation is CASSGVGGSNNSPLHF.

This chain connects TRBV19 to TRBJ1-4; the D gene is possibly TRBD1 (6 bases). The CDR3 has 15 residues. Germline V gives CDR1 LNHDA, CDR2 SQIVND (reference sequence). V was trimmed by 7 bases and J by 7 bases, leaving 19 bases between them. Here the CDR3 reads CASTPNRVWVEKLFF. The CDR3 DNA follows: TGTGCCAGTACCCCCAACAGGGTTTGGGTTGAAAAACTGTTTTTT. Full variable domain (outside the CDR3, taken from reference TRBV19 and TRBJ1-4): DGGITQSPKYLFRKEGQNVTLSCEQNLNHDAMYWYRQDPGQGLRLIYYSQIVNDFQKGDIAEGYSVSREKKESFPLTVTSAQKNPTAFYLCASTPNRVWVEKLFFGSGTQLSVL.

This clone has only a few counts. The chain employs TRBV9 and TRBJ1-2, with D perhaps TRBD1 (5 bases). V gave up 2 bases and J gave up 2 bases, with 7 bases separating them. Germline CDR1 and CDR2: SGDLS and YYNGEE. This CDR3 is built from 13 residues. The DNA for the CDR3 is TGTGCCAGCAGCGTGGGGGAGAACTATGGCTACACCTTC. This sequence encodes CASSVGENYGYTF.